Below, 28 T cell receptor beta chains from the same sample are listed, as sequenced in a study of blood T cell repertoires in COVID-19. TCRdb's copy holds only in-frame clones and misses some; the assay was immunoSEQ multiplex PCR. The sample shows around 100,000 clones, around nine tenths of them seen only once. Sequenced sample: peripheral blood. These receptors came from a human donor in a cohort sampled during active COVID-19.

The J gene is TRBJ2-1, the V gene TRBV9; 10 positions agree with TRBD1. The CDR3 totals 15 residues. V lost 2 bases and J lost 3; bases outside the gene matches: 2. Germline V gene sequence: CDR1 SGDLS, CDR2 YYNGEE. The CDR3 spells CASSVGTGDYNEQFF. CDR3 nucleotides: TGTGCCAGCAGCGTTGGGACAGGGGACTACAATGAGCAGTTCTTC.

V gene TRBV12-5 combines with J gene TRBJ1-2; perhaps TRBD1 as D (6 bases). V shed 0 bases and J shed 4 bases, with 15 bases lying between them. Germline V CDR1 and CDR2: LGHNT, FRNRAP. The CDR3 extends over 16 amino acids. CDR3 sequence (DNA): TGTGCTAGTGGTTTGGTGTCAGGGGTTGTCCTCTATGGCTACACCTTC. This codes for CASGLVSGVVLYGYTF.

The genes are TRBV7-2 and TRBJ1-5; TRBD1 matches 8 bases. Germline V gene sequence: CDR1 SGHTA, CDR2 FQGNSA. The V gene end was trimmed by 5 bases and the J gene end by 8 bases; junction bases not matched to a gene: 11. This CDR3 has 15 residues. In nucleotides, the CDR3 is TGTGCCAGCAGCAGGCGGACAGGGCCGGGGGAGCCCCAGCATTTT. It translates to CASSRRTGPGEPQHF.

The chain recombines TRBV3-1 (or the pseudogene TRBV3-2) with TRBJ2-1; possibly TRBD2 for D (5 bases). The V gene lost 4 bases and the J gene lost 4 bases, with 8 bases spanning the gap. Per the germline V gene, CDR1 is LGHDT and CDR2 is YNNKEL (reference sequence). This CDR3 is 13 amino acids long. CDR3 nucleotide sequence: TGTGCCAGCAGCCCCGGAGGTTACAATGAGCAGTTCTTC. It is translated as CASSPGGYNEQFF.

This clone was found a few times. This chain connects TRBV7-9 to TRBJ1-6; TRBD1 aligns across 7 bases. The CDR3 totals 16 residues. CDR1 SEHNR and CDR2 FQNEAQ come from the germline V gene (reference sequence). V shed 1 base, J shed 11 bases, and the junction held 11 bases outside the gene matches. CDR3 in amino acids: CASSLDLGQNATPLHF. CDR3 bases: TGTGCCAGCAGCTTAGACCTGGGACAGAATGCGACACCCCTCCACTTT.

The chain has TRBV5-1 and TRBJ2-1, with 12 positions matching TRBD2. The germline CDR1 and CDR2 sequences are SGHRS and YFSETQ. This CDR3 has 14 residues. The junction had 6 bases not matched to a gene; V was cut back by 7 bases and J by 7 bases. The CDR3 spells CASGLAGGRNEQFF. The CDR3, as DNA: TGCGCCAGCGGCCTAGCGGGGGGGCGTAATGAGCAGTTCTTC.

The sample holds a few counts of this clone. The CDR3 DNA is TGTGCCAGTAGTCTACAAGAGACCCAGTACTTC. Its protein product is CASSLQETQYF. This chain uses TRBV19 with TRBJ2-5; D not certain. This CDR3 comprises 11 residues. V was clipped by 5 bases and J by 2 bases, with 3 bases between them. Germline loops: CDR1 LNHDA, CDR2 SQIVND (reference sequence).

This clone was seen once. The rearrangement uses TRBV9 and TRBJ2-5, with 9 bases that match TRBD2. The CDR3 totals 13 residues. Germline CDR1 SGDLS, CDR2 YYNGEE. The V and J ends lost 4 bases and 5 bases, in that order; junction bases with no gene match: 3. The CDR3: CASSLSGSETQYF. The DNA for the CDR3 is TGTGCCAGCAGCCTTAGCGGGAGTGAGACCCAGTACTTC.

This clone was observed once. This chain uses TRBV28 with TRBJ2-6; possible D gene TRBD1, 5 bases. The CDR3 loop spans 14 amino acids. CDR1 MDHEN and CDR2 SYDVKM come from the germline V gene. V was clipped by 6 bases and J by 2 bases, with 8 bases between them. DNA for the CDR3: TGTGCCAGCAGCTTACAGGCTGGGGCCAACGTCCTGACTTTC. Amino acids: CASSLQAGANVLTF.

This clone was recorded only once. The J gene is TRBJ2-1, the V gene TRBV12-3 or TRBV12-4; 16 bases fit TRBD2. The CDR3 has 13 residues. Trimming at V came to 6 bases and at J to 10 bases, leaving 0 bases not matched to a gene. The CDR3 sequence is CASRGLAGGEQFF. DNA of the CDR3: TGTGCCAGCAGGGGACTAGCGGGAGGGGAGCAGTTCTTC.

This rearrangement joins TRBV6-5 to TRBJ2-3, with 7 bases identical to TRBD1. Trimming took 0 bases from V and 3 from J; bases not matched to a gene: 6. CDR3 length: 16 amino acids. In germline, CDR1 is MNHEY, CDR2 SVGAGI. CDR3 in amino acids: CASSYSDRVGTDTQYF. DNA of the CDR3: TGTGCCAGCAGTTACTCTGACAGGGTAGGAACAGATACGCAGTATTTT.

The CDR3 here is CASSFDRGATDTQYF. The CDR3 region has the DNA TGTGCCAGCAGCTTTGATCGGGGGGCCACAGATACGCAGTATTTT. The J gene is TRBJ2-3, the V gene TRBV7-9; D perhaps matches TRBD2 (7 bases). The CDR3 is 15 residues long. Germline assignment: CDR1 SEHNR and CDR2 FQNEAQ (reference sequence). V was cut by 3 bases and J by 2 bases, with 12 bases left in between.

The DNA for the CDR3 is TGTGCCAGCAGCTTAAGAGAATTTGAGGAAGCTTTCTTT. This gives the protein CASSLREFEEAFF. This chain connects TRBV7-9 to TRBJ1-1; D not certain. V lost 2 bases, J lost 8 bases, and 12 bases lay in between. Per the germline V gene, CDR1 is SEHNR and CDR2 is FQNEAQ (reference sequence). The CDR3 runs to 13 residues.

This chain uses TRBV28 with TRBJ1-3; D is possibly TRBD1 (5 bases). Trimming cost V 5 bases and J 1 base, with 15 bases left between them. The CDR3 sequence is 16 residues long. The germline V gene has CDR1 MDHEN and CDR2 SYDVKM. CDR3 bases: TGTGCCAGCAGTGGTCCCGGGGGAAGGTCTGGAAACACCATATATTTT. Protein sequence: CASSGPGGRSGNTIYF. Combining the CDR3 with reference TRBV28 and TRBJ1-3 gives the whole variable domain DVKVTQSSRYLVKRTGEKVFLECVQDMDHENMFWYRQDPGLGLRLIYFSYDVKMKEKGDIPEGYSVSREKKERFSLILESASTNQTSMYLCASSGPGGRSGNTIYFGEGSWLTVV.

The chain is built from TRBV19 and TRBJ1-1; D call uncertain. Between the trimmed V and J ends, which lost 5 bases and 6 bases, there was a span of 13 bases. The CDR3 is 13 amino acids. Germline-derived CDR1 and CDR2 are LNHDA and SQIVND (reference sequence). Here the CDR3 reads CASSFGIVAEAFF. CDR3 DNA sequence: TGTGCCAGTAGTTTCGGGATTGTCGCTGAAGCTTTCTTT. Filled out from reference TRBV19 and TRBJ1-1, the complete variable domain reads DGGITQSPKYLFRKEGQNVTLSCEQNLNHDAMYWYRQDPGQGLRLIYYSQIVNDFQKGDIAEGYSVSREKKESFPLTVTSAQKNPTAFYLCASSFGIVAEAFFGQGTRLTVV.

J is TRBJ2-5 and V is TRBV24-1; 10 bases fit TRBD2. The trim removed 5 bases at V and 5 bases at J, leaving 7 bases unmatched. The germline gives CDR1 KGHDR, CDR2 SFDVKD. This CDR3 is built from 15 residues. The CDR3 DNA reads as TGTGCCACCAGTGTCCTAGCGGGAGTAGGTGAGACCCAGTACTTC. It yields the protein CATSVLAGVGETQYF.

The chain combines TRBV4-3 with TRBJ2-2, with no clear D. Trimming removed 3 bases at V and 0 bases at J, with 11 bases between. Germline CDR1 LGHNA, CDR2 YSLEER. This CDR3 has 16 amino acids. The CDR3 bases are TGCGCCAGCAGCCACCTCAGGCAAACGAACACCGGGGAGCTGTTTTTT. It codes for CASSHLRQTNTGELFF.

The chain has TRBV18 and TRBJ2-7; TRBD1 might be the D (6 bases). Deletions cut 6 bases from V and 3 bases from J, with 15 bases between. The CDR3 covers 14 residues. From germline, CDR1 is KGHSH and CDR2 LQKENI. CDR3 coding DNA: TGTGCCAGCTCTCAATCCAGGGGTATCTACGAGCAGTACTTC. Residues: CASSQSRGIYEQYF.

The V gene is TRBV5-1, the J gene TRBJ2-3; 13 positions match TRBD2. This CDR3 has 16 residues. Trimming at V came to 5 bases and at J to 6 bases, leaving 9 bases not matched to a gene. Germline V gives CDR1 SGHRS, CDR2 YFSETQ. In DNA, the CDR3 is TGCGCCAGCAGAGCTGGACTAGCGGGAGTAGGTGATACGCAGTATTTT. This codes for CASRAGLAGVGDTQYF.

The rearrangement joins TRBV21-1 to TRBJ1-2; TRBD1, as called in the table, went unchecked against the DNA. TRBV21-1 is a pseudogene segment. The CDR3 covers 18 residues. The CDR3 DNA reads as TGTGCCAGCAGCAAAACTCTTACCCGAGGGACAGGGGACTATGGCTACACCTTC. Protein sequence: CASSKTLTRGTGDYGYTF.

The chain joins TRBV2 to TRBJ1-5, with D uncertain. The germline V gene encodes CDR1 SNHLY and CDR2 FYNNEI. V lost 6 bases to trimming and J lost 6 bases, with 12 bases between them. The CDR3 is 13 amino acids. DNA for the CDR3: TGTGCCAGCAGCTCAGGTCCCGGTCAGCCCCAGCATTTT. This sequence encodes CASSSGPGQPQHF.

The CDR3 here is CAWSVGGSGRYNEQFF. CDR3 sequence (DNA): TGTGCCTGGAGTGTTGGAGGTAGCGGGAGGTACAATGAGCAGTTCTTC. V and J are TRBV30 and TRBJ2-1; 10 nucleotides align to TRBD2. With V trimmed by 0 bases and J by 4 bases, 6 bases remained unmatched. Germline CDR1 is GTSNPN and CDR2 is SVGIG (reference sequence). The CDR3 covers 16 residues.

This clone was seen only once. This sequence joins TRBV9 and TRBJ1-1; 12 nucleotides agree with TRBD1. Germline lookup yields CDR1 SGDLS and CDR2 YYNGEE. The CDR3 runs 15 residues. V trimming: 5 bases; J trimming: 6 bases; junction bases outside the gene matches: 8. This CDR3 is CASSDGTGGLAEAFF. The CDR3 nucleotides are TGTGCCAGCAGTGATGGGACAGGGGGCTTGGCTGAAGCTTTCTTT. The full variable domain, completed using reference TRBV9 and TRBJ1-1, is DSGVTQTPKHLITATGQRVTLRCSPRSGDLSVYWYQQSLDQGLQFLIQYYNGEERAKGNILERFSAQQFPDLHSELNLSSLELGDSALYFCASSDGTGGLAEAFFGQGTRLTVV.

V usage is TRBV29-1 and J usage is TRBJ2-7, with 7 bases identical to TRBD2. Germline assignment: CDR1 SQVTM and CDR2 ANQGSEA. Germline trimming cut 4 bases from V and 6 bases from J; bases unmatched to any gene: 6. This CDR3 spans 12 amino acids. The CDR3 coding sequence is TGCAGCGTTGGGGGGGGGATTTCCGAGCAGTACTTC. It codes for CSVGGGISEQYF.

V gene TRBV6-1 combines with J gene TRBJ2-3; D not certain. This CDR3 has 14 amino acids. Trimming cost V 0 bases and J 0 bases, with 4 bases left between them. In germline, CDR1 is MNHNS, CDR2 SASEGT. The CDR3 protein is CASSEAKSTDTQYF. DNA of the CDR3: TGTGCCAGCAGTGAAGCCAAAAGCACAGATACGCAGTATTTT.

The gene calls are TRBV5-1 and TRBJ2-2, with D perhaps TRBD2 (6 bases). Trimming shortened V by 5 bases and J by 0 bases, and 11 bases separated the two germline ends. The CDR3 loop spans 15 amino acids. The germline CDR1 and CDR2 sequences are SGHRS and YFSETQ. For the CDR3, the DNA is TGCGCCAGCAGGGCGGGGACCCCGAACACCGGGGAGCTGTTTTTT. Encoded protein: CASRAGTPNTGELFF. Filled out from reference TRBV5-1 and TRBJ2-2, the complete variable domain reads KAGVTQTPRYLIKTRGQQVTLSCSPISGHRSVSWYQQTPGQGLQFLFEYFSETQRNKGNFPGRFSGRQFSNSRSEMNVSTLELGDSALYLCASRAGTPNTGELFFGEGSRLTVL.

The rearrangement uses TRBV10-3 and TRBJ2-1, with a tentative D call TRBD2 (6 bases). Germline V gene lookup returns CDR1 ENHRY and CDR2 SYGVKD. Trimming pared 1 base from V and 7 bases from J, leaving 8 bases between. This CDR3 is 13 amino acids long. This CDR3 reads CAISEWRDNEQFF. The CDR3 coding sequence is TGTGCCATCAGTGAGTGGAGGGATAATGAGCAGTTCTTC.

Here the CDR3 reads CASSLADNYNSPLHF. For the CDR3, the DNA is TGTGCCAGCAGCTTGGCAGACAACTATAATTCACCCCTCCACTTT. The genes are TRBV5-6 and TRBJ1-6; D gene unclear. Per the germline V gene, CDR1 is SGHDT and CDR2 is YYEEEE. Trimming cost V 0 bases and J 3 bases, with 7 bases left between them. There are 15 residues in the CDR3.